Shown below are 30 T cell receptor beta chains from a single sample sequenced in a study of T cells after posttransplantation cyclophosphamide. Cyclophosphamide on days +3 and +4 followed busulfan-fludarabine conditioning and a marrow graft. TCRdb's table, derived via immunoSEQ multiplex PCR, lists solely in-frame clones and lacks some. There are roughly 4,800 clones in the sample; around 72% occur only once, and 15% to 20% lies in the top ten. The material was PBMCs, obtained 362 days after allogeneic stem cell transplant with posttransplant cyclophosphamide. The receptors were gathered from a male patient aged 55 to 69 who received an allogeneic stem cell transplant from an unrelated donor, was CMV-positive, and had acute GVHD only. Certain T cells may be donor cells from the graft.

This sequence joins TRBV28 and TRBJ1-2; maybe TRBD1 (6 bases). The CDR3 spans 14 residues. The germline V and J ends were trimmed by 4 bases and 2 bases, with 11 bases remaining between them. CDR1 is MDHEN and CDR2 is SYDVKM in the germline V gene. The CDR3 region has the DNA TGTGCCAGCAGTTCGGGACACTCGAACTATGGCTACACCTTC. Protein sequence: CASSSGHSNYGYTF.

The sample holds a few counts of this clone. The chain employs TRBV27 and TRBJ2-1; D may be TRBD1 (5 bases). The germline gives CDR1 MNHEY, CDR2 SMNVEV (reference sequence). This CDR3 has 19 residues. V gave up 2 bases and J gave up 4 bases, with 24 bases separating them. CDR3 sequence (DNA): TGTGCCAGCAGTTTAAGGGGCGAGGCCCCAACGAGGTGGTACAATGAGCAGTTCTTC. As protein: CASSLRGEAPTRWYNEQFF.

The rearrangement uses TRBV5-4 and TRBJ2-3; D might be TRBD1 (6 bases). The V gene's germline CDR1 is SGHNT and CDR2 YYREEE (reference sequence). Trimming stripped 5 bases from V and 3 bases from J, with 19 bases between. CDR3 length: 16 residues. The CDR3 DNA is TGTGCCAGCAGGCTAGGGACACCCGAGGCGACAGATACGCAGTATTTT. This codes for CASRLGTPEATDTQYF.

By share, this clone ranks as medium-sized. The chain couples TRBV5-5 to TRBJ2-7, with 9 bases aligning to TRBD1. The CDR3 spans 15 residues. Trimming removed 4 bases from V and 1 base from J; junction bases left unmatched: 6. Germline CDR1 and CDR2: SGHKS and YYEKEE (reference sequence). CDR3 nucleotide sequence: TGTGCCAGCAGCCCAAGACAGGGGGGATCCTACGAGCAGTACTTC. It specifies CASSPRQGGSYEQYF.

The CDR3, as DNA: TGTGCCACCAGCAGGGCTCCGACTAGCGGGGGGGATACGCAGTATTTT. Its protein is CATSRAPTSGGDTQYF. J is TRBJ2-3 and V is TRBV15; 13 bases match TRBD2. Trimming at V came to 3 bases and at J to 6 bases, leaving 6 bases not matched to a gene. This CDR3 region has 16 residues. CDR1 is LNHNV, CDR2 YYDKDF, per germline (reference sequence).

The chain has TRBV5-1 and TRBJ1-1; a weak D match, TRBD1 (5 bases). CDR3 size: 14 residues. From germline, CDR1 is SGHRS and CDR2 YFSETQ. The V gene lost 2 bases and the J gene lost 2 bases, with 10 bases spanning the gap. The CDR3 bases are TGCGCCAGCAGCTTCACGGGGGGAAACACTGAAGCTTTCTTT. Amino acid sequence: CASSFTGGNTEAFF.

This clone occurred once. This rearrangement joins TRBV2 to TRBJ2-3; D not resolved. V dropped 2 bases and J dropped 4 bases, with 10 bases sitting between them. In germline, CDR1 is SNHLY, CDR2 FYNNEI. CDR3 length equals 14 residues. The DNA of the CDR3 is TGTGCCAGCAGTGAAATGGCGAGCGCAGATACGCAGTATTTT. As protein: CASSEMASADTQYF.

The V gene is TRBV4-1, the J gene TRBJ1-6; D is perhaps TRBD1 (5 bases). The germline CDR1 and CDR2 sequences are MGHRA and YSYEKL. V lost 3 bases and J 12 bases, leaving 12 bases between the germline ends. This CDR3 is 13 amino acids long. The CDR3 sequence: CASSQGGGGPLHF. The DNA for the CDR3 is TGCGCCAGCAGCCAGGGGGGTGGGGGACCCCTCCACTTT.

V and J are TRBV18 and TRBJ1-1; 12 bases agree with TRBD1. From germline, CDR1 is KGHSH and CDR2 LQKENI. The CDR3 sequence is 17 residues long. The V and J ends lost 5 bases and 4 bases, in that order; junction bases with no gene match: 11. CDR3 coding DNA: TGTGCCAGCTCAGCGGGACAGGGGGCTAGAAGGAGCACTGAAGCTTTCTTT. Its translation is CASSAGQGARRSTEAFF.

The genes are TRBV7-9 and TRBJ2-7; 15 nucleotides match TRBD2. V was clipped by 5 bases and J by 2 bases; unmatched bases: 4. Germline V gene data show CDR1 as SEHNR and CDR2 as FQNEAQ (reference sequence). This CDR3 comprises 16 residues. In DNA form, the CDR3 reads TGTGCCAGCAGCCCCGGGACTAGCGGGGGGACCTACGAGCAGTACTTC. It encodes CASSPGTSGGTYEQYF.

This chain joins TRBV6-1 and TRBJ2-7; TRBD1 aligns across 10 bases. This CDR3 has 15 residues. Germline CDR1 is MNHNS and CDR2 is SASEGT. V lost 6 bases, J lost 6 bases, and 11 bases stayed unmatched. The CDR3 loop is CASSSGQGIFSEQYF. In DNA, the CDR3 is TGTGCCAGCAGCTCGGGACAGGGGATTTTCTCCGAGCAGTACTTC.

The chain carries TRBV11-3 and TRBJ2-4, with D tentatively TRBD2 (5 bases). This CDR3 has 13 residues. V was clipped by 8 bases and J by 8 bases, with 16 bases between them. The germline V gene has CDR1 SGHNT and CDR2 YENEEA. The CDR3, as DNA: TGTGCCAGCCGGGTGGGAGTGGCGGACATTCAGTACTTC. Translated: CASRVGVADIQYF.

This clone has only one observation. The chain carries TRBV30 and TRBJ2-5, with D possibly TRBD2 on 6 matching bases. The assigned J gene may be wrong: the sequence end matches TRBJ2-7 better. The germline V gene encodes CDR1 GTSNPN and CDR2 SVGIG (reference sequence). The CDR3 totals 15 residues. The CDR3 protein is CAWSVPPGLLDEQYF. In DNA, the CDR3 is TGTGCCTGGAGTGTTCCTCCGGGACTGCTCGACGAGCAGTACTTC.

This chain joins TRBV5-4 and TRBJ2-2; TRBD2 aligns across 8 bases. The V segment lost 5 bases and the J segment 1 base; nucleotides outside the gene matches: 4. Germline assignment: CDR1 SGHNT and CDR2 YYREEE (reference sequence). The CDR3 contains 15 residues. DNA for the CDR3: TGTGCCAGCAGACCTAGCGGGCAGAACACCGGGGAGCTGTTTTTT. Its translation is CASRPSGQNTGELFF. Together with reference TRBV5-4 and TRBJ2-2, the CDR3 gives the full variable domain: ETGVTQSPTHLIKTRGQQVTLRCSSQSGHNTVSWYQQALGQGPQFIFQYYREEENGRGNFPPRFSGLQFPNYSSELNVNALELDDSALYLCASRPSGQNTGELFFGEGSRLTVL.

V usage is TRBV6-4 and J usage is TRBJ1-2; D unclear. The germline V gene encodes CDR1 MRHNA and CDR2 SNTAGT. The CDR3 has 17 amino acids. The V and J ends lost 5 bases and 4 bases respectively, with 23 bases between them. CDR3 in DNA: TGTGCCAGCAGTTGCGAGGTCCCACACGGAAAGACCTATGGCTACACCTTC. Its translation is CASSCEVPHGKTYGYTF.

As regards this clone: Because the CDR3 is missing its conserved closing phenylalanine or tryptophan, this is likely a read error. V and J are TRBV6-5 and TRBJ1-4; no clear D. The CDR3 totals 13 residues. The germline V gene has CDR1 MNHEY and CDR2 SVGAGI. V lost 10 bases, J lost 3 bases, and 12 bases lay in between. Written as DNA, the CDR3 is TGTGCCACCCGGCAGGCCGCTAATGAAAAACTGTTTCTT. Translation: CATRQAANEKLFL.

The V and J genes are TRBV14 and TRBJ2-1; D remains unclear. V lost 0 bases, J lost 0 bases, and 9 bases lay in between. Germline values: CDR1 SGHDN, CDR2 FVKESK. The CDR3 consists of 16 residues. The CDR3 DNA follows: TGTGCCAGCAGCCAAGATCATACTGACTCCTACAATGAGCAGTTCTTC. Translation: CASSQDHTDSYNEQFF.

The rearrangement links TRBV5-4 to TRBJ2-2; 7 nucleotides match TRBD1. The CDR3 has 15 amino acids. Losses at the gene ends were 0 bases for V and 4 bases for J; bases not matched to a gene: 3. Per germline, CDR1 SGHNT and CDR2 YYREEE (reference sequence). The DNA for the CDR3 is TGTGCCAGCAGCTTGGACCAGGGGGTCACCGGGGAGCTGTTTTTT. Protein: CASSLDQGVTGELFF.

The V gene is TRBV27, the J gene TRBJ1-6; D is undetermined. Germline values: CDR1 MNHEY, CDR2 SMNVEV (reference sequence). The CDR3 runs 16 residues. V lost 2 bases, J lost 2 bases, and 10 bases lay in between. CDR3: CASSLAPSAYNSPLHF. The CDR3 nucleotides read TGTGCCAGCAGTTTAGCTCCTAGTGCCTATAATTCACCCCTCCACTTT.

The sample holds a few counts of this clone. This rearrangement joins TRBV18 to TRBJ2-3; a weak D match, TRBD2 (5 bases). V shed 2 bases and J shed 0 bases, with 9 bases lying between them. The CDR3 is 15 residues long. The germline V gene encodes CDR1 KGHSH and CDR2 LQKENI. CDR3 sequence reads: CASSPYRDSTDTQYF. The CDR3, as DNA: TGTGCCAGCTCACCATACCGGGATAGCACAGATACGCAGTATTTT.

The chain combines TRBV19 with TRBJ1-2; 9 nucleotides match TRBD1. Germline CDR1 and CDR2: LNHDA and SQIVND (reference sequence). The V and J ends lost 6 bases and 8 bases, in that order; junction bases with no gene match: 4. The CDR3 consists of 12 residues. CDR3 nucleotide sequence: TGTGCCAGTAGCAGGGACAGGGAAGGCTACACCTTC. It specifies CASSRDREGYTF.

The V gene is TRBV7-8, the J gene TRBJ2-7; the D gene is possibly TRBD1 (6 bases). CDR3 length: 12 amino acids. CDR1 and CDR2 (germline): SGHVS, FQNEAQ. V lost 5 bases and J lost 4, with 9 bases in between. This CDR3 reads CASSEGEYEQYF. For the CDR3, the DNA is TGTGCCAGCAGCGAGGGGGAGTACGAGCAGTACTTC. The complete variable domain, with remaining parts taken from reference TRBV7-8 and TRBJ2-7, reads GAGVSQSPRYKVAKRGQDVALRCDPISGHVSLFWYQQALGQGPEFLTYFQNEAQLDKSGLPSDRFFAERPEGSVSTLKIQRTQQEDSAVYLCASSEGEYEQYFGPGTRLTVT.

The rearrangement links TRBV5-6 to TRBJ2-7; 8 bases match TRBD1. Per the germline V gene, CDR1 is SGHDT and CDR2 is YYEEEE. After removal of 0 bases from V and 6 bases from J, the junction contained 5 bases not matched to a gene. The CDR3 has 14 residues. The CDR3 loop reads CASSLGQGRSEQYF. The CDR3 coding sequence is TGTGCCAGCAGCTTGGGACAGGGGAGGAGCGAGCAGTACTTC.

This clone occurred a few times. The chain combines TRBV19 with TRBJ2-7; the D is unclear. The CDR3 has 13 amino acids. V was cut by 5 bases and J by 1 base, with 9 bases left in between. Germline V gene sequence: CDR1 LNHDA, CDR2 SQIVND (reference sequence). The chain's CDR3 is CASSPPGSYEQYF. In nucleotides, the CDR3 is TGTGCCAGTAGTCCCCCAGGTTCCTACGAGCAGTACTTC. Based on the CDR3 plus reference TRBV19 and TRBJ2-7, the full variable domain is DGGITQSPKYLFRKEGQNVTLSCEQNLNHDAMYWYRQDPGQGLRLIYYSQIVNDFQKGDIAEGYSVSREKKESFPLTVTSAQKNPTAFYLCASSPPGSYEQYFGPGTRLTVT.

There are a few counts of this clone. The chain recombines TRBV7-8 with TRBJ2-7, with a weak D call TRBD1 (6 bases). The CDR3 is 18 amino acids. V lost 1 base, J lost 2 bases, and 21 bases lay in between. Germline V CDR1 and CDR2: SGHVS, FQNEAQ. The CDR3 loop is CASSLGGDTGNIPYEQYF. CDR3 DNA sequence: TGTGCCAGCAGCTTAGGAGGGGACACAGGCAACATCCCCTACGAGCAGTACTTC.

The V and J genes are TRBV18 and TRBJ1-1; the D is unclear. The CDR3 sequence is 15 residues long. Germline CDR1 and CDR2: KGHSH and LQKENI. Trimming removed 3 bases from V and 0 bases from J, with 11 bases in between. The CDR3 sequence is CASSPRRLLNTEAFF. The CDR3 DNA follows: TGTGCCAGCTCACCGAGGCGGCTACTGAACACTGAAGCTTTCTTT. The full variable domain, in which reference TRBV18 and TRBJ1-1 provide the parts outside the CDR3, is NAGVMQNPRHLVRRRGQEARLRCSPMKGHSHVYWYRQLPEEGLKFMVYLQKENIIDESGMPKERFSAEFPKEGPSILRIQQVVRGDSAAYFCASSPRRLLNTEAFFGQGTRLTVV.

This clone was seen a handful of times. The chain recombines TRBV5-5 with TRBJ1-2; D is undetermined. The CDR3 contains 13 residues. Germline values: CDR1 SGHKS, CDR2 YYEKEE (reference sequence). V was shortened by 4 bases and J by 3 bases, with 10 bases between the two germline ends. The CDR3: CASSPGPDYGYTF. The CDR3 DNA is TGTGCCAGCAGCCCAGGTCCCGACTATGGCTACACCTTC.

The gene calls are TRBV30 and TRBJ1-2, with D possibly matching TRBD1 (6 bases). Germline-derived CDR1 and CDR2 are GTSNPN and SVGIG (reference sequence). The CDR3 is made up of 15 amino acids. V lost 5 bases and J 8 bases, leaving 24 bases between the germline ends. The CDR3 DNA reads TGTGCCTGGCGAAAGATGGGGGGGGCGGCAGAGGGCTACACCTTC. Residues: CAWRKMGGAAEGYTF.

The chain recombines TRBV7-9 with TRBJ2-5; D might be TRBD1 (6 bases). The CDR3 has 12 residues. In germline, CDR1 is SEHNR, CDR2 FQNEAQ (reference sequence). V was clipped by 2 bases and J by 5 bases, with 6 bases between them. The CDR3 reads CASSLQGETQYF. CDR3 sequence (DNA): TGTGCCAGCAGCTTACAGGGGGAGACCCAGTACTTC.

The genes are TRBV19 and TRBJ2-1; no definite D call. CDR1 and CDR2 (germline): LNHDA, SQIVND (reference sequence). Trimming left V 1 base short and J 8 bases short, with 12 bases between. The CDR3 is 14 residues long. CDR3 sequence: CASSIVSTPDEQFF. The CDR3 DNA reads as TGTGCCAGTAGTATAGTATCCACTCCGGATGAGCAGTTCTTC.